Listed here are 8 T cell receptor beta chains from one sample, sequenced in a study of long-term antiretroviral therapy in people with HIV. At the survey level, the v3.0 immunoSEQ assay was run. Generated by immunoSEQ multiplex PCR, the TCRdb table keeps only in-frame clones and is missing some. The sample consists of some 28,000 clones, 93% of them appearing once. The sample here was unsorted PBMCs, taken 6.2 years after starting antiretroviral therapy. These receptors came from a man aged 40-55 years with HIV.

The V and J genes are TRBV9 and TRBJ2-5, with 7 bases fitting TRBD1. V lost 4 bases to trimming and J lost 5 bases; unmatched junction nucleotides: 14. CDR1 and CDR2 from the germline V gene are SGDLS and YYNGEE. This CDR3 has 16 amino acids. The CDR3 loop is CASSQGGHSTQETQYF. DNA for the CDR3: TGTGCCAGCAGCCAAGGGGGCCACTCCACCCAGGAGACCCAGTACTTC. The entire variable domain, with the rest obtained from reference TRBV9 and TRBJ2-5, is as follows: DSGVTQTPKHLITATGQRVTLRCSPRSGDLSVYWYQQSLDQGLQFLIQYYNGEERAKGNILERFSAQQFPDLHSELNLSSLELGDSALYFCASSQGGHSTQETQYFGPGTRLLVL.

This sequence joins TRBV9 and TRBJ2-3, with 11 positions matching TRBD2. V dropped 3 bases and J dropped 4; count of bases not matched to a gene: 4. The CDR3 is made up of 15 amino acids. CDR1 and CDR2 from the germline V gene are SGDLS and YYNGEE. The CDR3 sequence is CASSALAGGADTQYF. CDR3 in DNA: TGTGCCAGCAGCGCCTTAGCGGGGGGGGCAGATACGCAGTATTTT.

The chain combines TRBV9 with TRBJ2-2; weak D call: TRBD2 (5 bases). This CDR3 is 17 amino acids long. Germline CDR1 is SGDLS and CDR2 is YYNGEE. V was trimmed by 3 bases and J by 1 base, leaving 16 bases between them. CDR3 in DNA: TGTGCCAGCAGCGCTTCAAACTCCGGGATGAACACCGGGGAGCTGTTTTTT. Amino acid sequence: CASSASNSGMNTGELFF. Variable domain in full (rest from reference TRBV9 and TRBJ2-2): DSGVTQTPKHLITATGQRVTLRCSPRSGDLSVYWYQQSLDQGLQFLIQYYNGEERAKGNILERFSAQQFPDLHSELNLSSLELGDSALYFCASSASNSGMNTGELFFGEGSRLTVL.

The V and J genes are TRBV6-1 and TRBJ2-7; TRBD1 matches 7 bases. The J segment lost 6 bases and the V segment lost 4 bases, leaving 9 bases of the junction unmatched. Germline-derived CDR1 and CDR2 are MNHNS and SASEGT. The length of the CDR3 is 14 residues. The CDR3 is CASSGQGEMGEQYF. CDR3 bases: TGTGCCAGCAGTGGGCAGGGGGAAATGGGCGAGCAGTACTTC.

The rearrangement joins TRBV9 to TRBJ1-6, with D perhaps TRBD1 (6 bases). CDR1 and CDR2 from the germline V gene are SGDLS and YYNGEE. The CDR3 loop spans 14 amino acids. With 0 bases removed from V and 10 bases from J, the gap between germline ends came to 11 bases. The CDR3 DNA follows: TGTGCCAGCAGCGTAGAGGGGGGGGGCTCACCCCTCCACTTT. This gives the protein CASSVEGGGSPLHF.

The CDR3 loop is CASSLGAAAPAGELFF. CDR3 in DNA: TGTGCCAGCAGCTTAGGTGCAGCAGCACCGGCCGGGGAGCTGTTTTTT. The chain combines TRBV7-9 with TRBJ2-2; D unresolved. The CDR3 loop spans 16 amino acids. V was shortened by 1 base and J by 6 bases, with 15 bases between the two germline ends. Germline CDR1 reads SEHNR; CDR2 reads FQNEAQ (reference sequence).

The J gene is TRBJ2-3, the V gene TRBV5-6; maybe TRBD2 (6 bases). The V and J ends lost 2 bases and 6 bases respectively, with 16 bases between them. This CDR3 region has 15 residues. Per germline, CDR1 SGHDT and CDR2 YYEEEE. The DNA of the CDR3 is TGTGCCAGCAGCTTTACGAGACTAGGAGGGGATACGCAGTATTTT. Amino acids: CASSFTRLGGDTQYF.

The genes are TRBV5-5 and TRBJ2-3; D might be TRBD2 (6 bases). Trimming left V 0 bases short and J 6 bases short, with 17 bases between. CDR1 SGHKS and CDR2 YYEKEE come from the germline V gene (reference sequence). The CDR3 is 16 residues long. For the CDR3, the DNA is TGTGCCAGCAGCTTGGCCCCGGGACTTAAGGCTGATACGCAGTATTTT. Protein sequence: CASSLAPGLKADTQYF. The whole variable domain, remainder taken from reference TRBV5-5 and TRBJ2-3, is DAGVTQSPTHLIKTRGQQVTLRCSPISGHKSVSWYQQVLGQGPQFIFQYYEKEERGRGNFPDRFSARQFPNYSSELNVNALLLGDSALYLCASSLAPGLKADTQYFGPGTRLTVL.